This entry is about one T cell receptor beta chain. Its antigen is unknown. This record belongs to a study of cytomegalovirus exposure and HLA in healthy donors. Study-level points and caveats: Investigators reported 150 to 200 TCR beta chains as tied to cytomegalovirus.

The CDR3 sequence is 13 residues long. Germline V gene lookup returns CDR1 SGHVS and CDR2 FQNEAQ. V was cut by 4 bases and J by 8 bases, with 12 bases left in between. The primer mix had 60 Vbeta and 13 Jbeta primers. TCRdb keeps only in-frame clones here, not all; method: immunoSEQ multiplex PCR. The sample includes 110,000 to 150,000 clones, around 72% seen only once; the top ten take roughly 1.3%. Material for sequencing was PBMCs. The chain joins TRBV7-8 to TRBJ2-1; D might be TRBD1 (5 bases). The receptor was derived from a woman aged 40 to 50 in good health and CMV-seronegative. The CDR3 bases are TGTGCCAGCAGCTCGTCAGGGAAGGATGAGCAGTTCTTC. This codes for CASSSSGKDEQFF.